This TCR beta chain was recovered during a study of response to subunit inactivated influenza vaccine. General study findings and limits: With each seasonal influenza vaccination, the authors suggested, few new T cells are recruited.

TCRdb re-called the RT-PCR reads with MiXCR, one entry per CDR3 protein. This sample has more than 700,000 distinct CDR3 sequences; 21% occur once, and the top ten carry roughly 10%. CDR3 length: 15 amino acids. After removal of 4 bases from V and 2 bases from J, the junction contained 8 bases not matched to a gene. The germline gives CDR1 MNHEY, CDR2 SVGEGT. This clonotype was found a few times. Antigen specificity is unknown. V and J are TRBV6-2 or TRBV6-3 and TRBJ2-7, with 7 bases aligning to TRBD1. The TCR originated in a man in his fifties or sixties who received an inactivated influenza vaccine. Sequenced material: PBMCs from blood, taken around 5 days after vaccination. Here the CDR3 DNA reads TGTGCCAGCAGTTCCAGGGGGACAGCAACCTACGAGCAGTACTTC. Protein product: CASSSRGTATYEQYF.